This is a list of T cell receptor beta chains from one sample in a study of shared clonotypes between healthy human individuals. Sequencing used immunoSEQ multiplex PCR; TCRdb keeps in-frame clones, though not all of them. The repertoire has hundreds of thousands of clones, about 74% of them found once; the top ten carry under 2%. Sequenced material: memory CD4+ T cells sorted from blood. The receptor source for this set is a woman aged 25 to 45 in good health. Both conserved end residues are part of each CDR3. The D gene is left open where the match is weak. Size is stated for part of the rows, as once, few or many counts, or as a class when the clone is expanded.

V: TRBV7-9
size: NA
D: TRBD1
J: TRBJ1-4
DNA: TGTGCCAGCAGCCTAAACACAGGGGGTGATAATGAAAAACTGTTTTTT
CDR3: CASSLNTGGDNEKLFF

V: TRBV14
size: NA
D: NA
J: TRBJ2-1
DNA: TGTGCCAGCAGCCAAGGGAGCGCCCTCTACAATGAGCAGTTCTTC
CDR3: CASSQGSALYNEQFF

V: TRBV28
size: NA
D: TRBD1
J: TRBJ2-5
DNA: TGTGCCAGCAACCTACTGGGACAGGGGGTGGAGACCCAGTACTTC
CDR3: CASNLLGQGVETQYF

V: TRBV28
size: NA
D: NA
J: TRBJ2-7
DNA: TGTGCCAGCTCCTCATCCGGGACATCACCGGGGTCCTACGAGCAGTACTTC
CDR3: CASSSSGTSPGSYEQYF

V: TRBV6-1
size: few
D: TRBD1
J: TRBJ1-2
DNA: TGTGCCAGCGAGACCGGGACAGGGAACTTTTATGGCTACACCTTC
CDR3: CASETGTGNFYGYTF

V: TRBV6-5
size: NA
D: TRBD2
J: TRBJ2-5
DNA: TGTGCCACCTCGGGACTAGCGGGAGGGAAAGGGACCCAGTACTTC
CDR3: CATSGLAGGKGTQYF

V: TRBV27
size: NA
D: NA
J: TRBJ2-3
DNA: TGTGCCAGCAGTTTACGGTCTAGCGGCACAGATACGCAGTATTTT
CDR3: CASSLRSSGTDTQYF

V: TRBV30
size: NA
D: TRBD1
J: TRBJ1-2
DNA: TGTGCCTGGAGTAGAGGGGGACAGGTCTATGGCTACACCTTC
CDR3: CAWSRGGQVYGYTF

V: TRBV7-6
size: once
D: TRBD1
J: TRBJ1-1
DNA: TGTGCCAGCAGCTTAGGAGACAGGGGGCGAGACACTGAAGCTTTCTTT
CDR3: CASSLGDRGRDTEAFF

V: TRBV6-5
size: NA
D: NA
J: TRBJ2-5
DNA: TGTGCCAGCACCTACGGAGAGACCCAGTACTTC
CDR3: CASTYGETQYF

V: TRBV19
size: NA
D: TRBD1
J: TRBJ2-7
DNA: TGTGCCAGTAGTCTAGGACAGGGGGCGGAAGAGCAGTACTTC
CDR3: CASSLGQGAEEQYF

V: TRBV11-1
size: NA
D: TRBD1
J: TRBJ2-2
DNA: TGTGCCAGCAGCTTAGGAGGACAGGGGGCTACCGGGGAGCTGTTTTTT
CDR3: CASSLGGQGATGELFF

V: TRBV19
size: NA
D: NA
J: TRBJ2-1
DNA: TGTGCCAGTAGTTTCACGACAGGTACCTACAATGAGCAGTTCTTC
CDR3: CASSFTTGTYNEQFF

V: TRBV27
size: NA
D: NA
J: TRBJ1-1
DNA: TGTGCCAGCAGTTTGGCCCGGGGCACTGAAGCTTTCTTT
CDR3: CASSLARGTEAFF

V: TRBV28
size: NA
D: TRBD1
J: TRBJ1-2
DNA: TGTGCCAGCAGTGCAACCGGGACAGGGCAGAACTATGGCTACACCTTC
CDR3: CASSATGTGQNYGYTF

V: TRBV10-1
size: NA
D: NA
J: TRBJ2-7
DNA: TGCGCCAGCAGCCCCCAGAGCTCCTACGAGCAGTACTTC
CDR3: CASSPQSSYEQYF

V: TRBV27
size: NA
D: NA
J: TRBJ2-1
DNA: TGTGCCAGCAGTGGAGGGAACCTCTTCAATGAGCAGTTCTTC
CDR3: CASSGGNLFNEQFF

V: TRBV15
size: NA
D: NA
J: TRBJ1-5
DNA: TGTGCCACCAGCAGAGAGGGGACTCAGGATCAGCCCCAGCATTTT
CDR3: CATSREGTQDQPQHF

V: TRBV11-2
size: NA
D: NA
J: TRBJ1-2
DNA: TGTGCCAGCAGCTCCTTTCAGCCTCTTTATGGCTACACCTTC
CDR3: CASSSFQPLYGYTF

V: TRBV5-1
size: NA
D: TRBD2
J: TRBJ2-3
DNA: TGCGCCAGCAGCTTGGGACTAGCGGGACGGTCAACAGATACGCAGTATTTT
CDR3: CASSLGLAGRSTDTQYF

V: TRBV2
size: NA
D: TRBD2
J: TRBJ2-2
DNA: TGTGCCAGCAAACCTAGCGGGAGTGTCACCGGGGAGCTGTTTTTT
CDR3: CASKPSGSVTGELFF

V: TRBV4-1
size: NA
D: TRBD2
J: TRBJ2-1
DNA: TGCGCCAGCAGCCAAGGGGTGTGGGAGGGCCCGGATGAGCAGTTCTTC
CDR3: CASSQGVWEGPDEQFF

V: TRBV7-3
size: NA
D: NA
J: TRBJ2-3
DNA: TGTGCCAGCAGCTTAACCCGAAGCACCACAGATACGCAGTATTTT
CDR3: CASSLTRSTTDTQYF

V: TRBV19
size: few
D: NA
J: TRBJ2-3
DNA: TGTGCCAGTAGTGGCGGCGGGGGAAGAAGGACAGCAGATACGCAGTATTTT
CDR3: CASSGGGGRRTADTQYF

V: TRBV9
size: NA
D: NA
J: TRBJ2-1
DNA: TGTGCCAGCAGCCTCCGGGACTTACCGTACAATGAGCAGTTCTTC
CDR3: CASSLRDLPYNEQFF

V: TRBV5-1
size: NA
D: NA
J: TRBJ1-1
DNA: TGCGCCAGCAGCTTGGTGTACGGGCCCGCTGAAGCTTTCTTT
CDR3: CASSLVYGPAEAFF

V: TRBV5-4
size: NA
D: TRBD2
J: TRBJ2-5
DNA: TGTGCCAGCAGCCGCGGGGGACGGGGACTAGCGGGAGTGGAAGAGACCCAGTACTTC
CDR3: CASSRGGRGLAGVEETQYF

V: TRBV18
size: few
D: NA
J: TRBJ2-7
DNA: TGTGCCAGCTCACCCCTAAGGGCGGCGGGGGAGCAGTACTTC
CDR3: CASSPLRAAGEQYF

V: TRBV5-1
size: NA
D: NA
J: TRBJ2-7
DNA: TGCGCCAGCAGCCAACACTACGAGCAGTACTTC
CDR3: CASSQHYEQYF

V: TRBV15
size: NA
D: NA
J: TRBJ1-5
DNA: TGTGCCACCAGCAAGGGTCTCGGGTCCGGGAGCAATCAGCCCCAGCATTTT
CDR3: CATSKGLGSGSNQPQHF

V: TRBV18
size: NA
D: NA
J: TRBJ1-2
DNA: TGTGCCAGCTCACCCCAGACCGGACCCGGCAATGGCTACACCTTC
CDR3: CASSPQTGPGNGYTF

V: TRBV10-3
size: once
D: TRBD2
J: TRBJ2-1
DNA: TGTGCCATCAGAGGGACTAGCGGGACTGATGAGCAGTTCTTC
CDR3: CAIRGTSGTDEQFF

V: TRBV12-5
size: many
D: NA
J: TRBJ2-3
DNA: TGTGCTAGTGGTTTGGCGCCGGGTCCAACCCCAGATACGCAGTATTTT
CDR3: CASGLAPGPTPDTQYF

V: TRBV7-6
size: NA
D: NA
J: TRBJ2-7
DNA: TGTGCCAGCAGCGTAGCGGTTGGGTCCGAGCAGTACTTC
CDR3: CASSVAVGSEQYF

V: TRBV18
size: NA
D: TRBD1
J: TRBJ1-5
DNA: TGTGCCAGCTCTGCCGGGGGACAGGGCAATCAGCCCCAGCATTTT
CDR3: CASSAGGQGNQPQHF

V: TRBV5-1
size: NA
D: TRBD2
J: TRBJ2-3
DNA: TGCGCCAGCAGCGTACTAGCGGGTCAATCCACAGATACGCAGTATTTT
CDR3: CASSVLAGQSTDTQYF

V: TRBV18
size: NA
D: NA
J: TRBJ2-7
DNA: TGTGCCAGCTCACCCGGGGAGCGGCACGAGCAGTACTTC
CDR3: CASSPGERHEQYF

V: TRBV5-1
size: NA
D: TRBD1
J: TRBJ1-4
DNA: TGCGCCAGCAGCTTTACCGGACAGGAAGGAGGTGAAAAACTGTTTTTT
CDR3: CASSFTGQEGGEKLFF

V: TRBV11-2
size: few
D: TRBD1
J: TRBJ1-1
DNA: TGTGCCAGCAGCTCATCCACAGGGGGGAACACTGAAGCTTTCTTT
CDR3: CASSSSTGGNTEAFF

V: TRBV28
size: NA
D: NA
J: TRBJ1-2
DNA: TGTGCCAGCAGCCTACAGGCGGGGAACTATGGCTACACCTTC
CDR3: CASSLQAGNYGYTF

V: TRBV4-2
size: NA
D: NA
J: TRBJ2-5
DNA: TGTGCCAGCAGCCAAGTAAATGCGGAGTTTGGCGAGACCCAGTACTTC
CDR3: CASSQVNAEFGETQYF

V: TRBV25-1
size: NA
D: NA
J: TRBJ2-7
DNA: TGTGCCAGCAGCCCCGGACAGTTTAGTACCGTCTACGAGCAGTACTTC
CDR3: CASSPGQFSTVYEQYF

V: TRBV5-5
size: NA
D: TRBD1
J: TRBJ1-2
DNA: TGTGCCAGCAGCTTGGGCGTTATCGGGACAGTATCCAGTGGGCCTGGCTACACCTTC
CDR3: CASSLGVIGTVSSGPGYTF

V: TRBV6-6
size: NA
D: NA
J: TRBJ1-2
DNA: TGTGCCAGCAGTTACGGGGGGATCTATGGCTACACCTTC
CDR3: CASSYGGIYGYTF

V: TRBV5-1
size: few
D: TRBD1
J: TRBJ1-2
DNA: TGCGCCAGCAGTTCTCAGGGGGAAGGCTACACCTTC
CDR3: CASSSQGEGYTF

V: TRBV5-1
size: NA
D: NA
J: TRBJ2-6
DNA: TGCGCCAGCAGCGCCCGGGACTTCGTAATTTTGTCTGGGGCCAACGTCCTGACTTTC
CDR3: CASSARDFVILSGANVLTF

V: TRBV5-6
size: NA
D: TRBD1
J: TRBJ1-1
DNA: TGTGCCAGCAGCTTGTTTAGCGGGACAGGATCTGAAGCTTTCTTT
CDR3: CASSLFSGTGSEAFF

V: TRBV6-6
size: NA
D: TRBD1
J: TRBJ2-7
DNA: TGTGCCAGCAGTTACACAGGGGGAACCTACGAGCAGTACTTC
CDR3: CASSYTGGTYEQYF

V: TRBV19
size: NA
D: TRBD1
J: TRBJ1-1
DNA: TGTGCCAGTAGTGACAGGGGAGGGGTGAACACTGAAGCTTTCTTT
CDR3: CASSDRGGVNTEAFF

V: TRBV19
size: NA
D: NA
J: TRBJ2-1
DNA: TGTGCCAGTAGTATAATATGGAGGACGGACTATGAGCAGTTCTTC
CDR3: CASSIIWRTDYEQFF

V: TRBV27
size: NA
D: NA
J: TRBJ1-3
DNA: TGTGCCAGCAGACTGAACTGGGGAAACACCATATATTTT
CDR3: CASRLNWGNTIYF

V: TRBV6-1
size: NA
D: NA
J: TRBJ1-1
DNA: TGTGCCAGCAGTGCGCAAGCGAACACTGAAGCTTTCTTT
CDR3: CASSAQANTEAFF

V: TRBV9
size: NA
D: TRBD2
J: TRBJ2-7
DNA: TGTGCCAGCAGCCAAGATCTACTAGCGGGAGGTGGGGACGAGCAGTACTTC
CDR3: CASSQDLLAGGGDEQYF

V: TRBV5-1
size: NA
D: NA
J: TRBJ2-3
DNA: TGCGCCAGCAGCTTGGCTAGCCCCCCGAGCACAGATACGCAGTATTTT
CDR3: CASSLASPPSTDTQYF

V: TRBV6-1
size: NA
D: TRBD1
J: TRBJ1-1
DNA: TGTGCCAGCAGTGACCCGGGACAGAACATGAACACTGAAGCTTTCTTT
CDR3: CASSDPGQNMNTEAFF